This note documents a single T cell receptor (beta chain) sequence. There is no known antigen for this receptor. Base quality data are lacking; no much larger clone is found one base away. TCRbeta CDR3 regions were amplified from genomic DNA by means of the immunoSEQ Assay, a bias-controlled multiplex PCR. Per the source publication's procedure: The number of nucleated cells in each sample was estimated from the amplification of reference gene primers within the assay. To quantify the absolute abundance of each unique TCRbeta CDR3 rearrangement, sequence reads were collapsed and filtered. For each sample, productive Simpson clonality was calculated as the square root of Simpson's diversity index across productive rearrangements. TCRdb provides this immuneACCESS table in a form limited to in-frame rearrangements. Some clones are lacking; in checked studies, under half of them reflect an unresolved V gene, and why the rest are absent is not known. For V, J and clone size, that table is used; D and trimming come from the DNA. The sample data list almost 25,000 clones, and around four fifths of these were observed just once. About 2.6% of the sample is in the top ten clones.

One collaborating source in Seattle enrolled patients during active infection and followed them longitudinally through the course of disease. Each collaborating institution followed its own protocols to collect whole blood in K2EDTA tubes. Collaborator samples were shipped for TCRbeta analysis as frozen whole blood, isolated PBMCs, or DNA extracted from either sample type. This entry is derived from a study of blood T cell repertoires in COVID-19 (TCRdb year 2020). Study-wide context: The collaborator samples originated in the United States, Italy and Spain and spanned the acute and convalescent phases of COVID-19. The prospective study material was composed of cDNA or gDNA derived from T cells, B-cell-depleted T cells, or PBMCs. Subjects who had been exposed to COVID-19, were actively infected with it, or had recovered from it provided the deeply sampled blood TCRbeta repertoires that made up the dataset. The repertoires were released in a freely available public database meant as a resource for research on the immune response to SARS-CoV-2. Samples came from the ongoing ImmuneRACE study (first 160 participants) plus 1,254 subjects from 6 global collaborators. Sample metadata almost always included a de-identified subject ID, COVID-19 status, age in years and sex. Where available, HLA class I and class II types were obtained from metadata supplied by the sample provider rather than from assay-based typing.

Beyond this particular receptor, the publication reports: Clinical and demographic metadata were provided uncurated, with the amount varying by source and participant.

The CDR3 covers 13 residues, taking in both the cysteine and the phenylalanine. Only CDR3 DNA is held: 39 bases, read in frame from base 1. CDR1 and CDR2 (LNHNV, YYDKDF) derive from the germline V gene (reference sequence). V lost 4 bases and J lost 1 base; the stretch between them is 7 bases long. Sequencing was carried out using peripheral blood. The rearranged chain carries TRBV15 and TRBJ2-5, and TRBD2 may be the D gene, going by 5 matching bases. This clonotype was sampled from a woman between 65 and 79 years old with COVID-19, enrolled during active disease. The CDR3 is CATSIGIQETQYF. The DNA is TGTGCCACCAGCATCGGGATCCAAGAGACCCAGTACTTC.